This T cell receptor (beta chain) came from a study of T cell changes during pregnancy in multiple sclerosis. Using immunoSEQ multiplex PCR, the repertoire was profiled, and TCRdb retains in-frame clones only, with some absent. The table includes some 80,000 clones, about 95% detected once. The receptor comes from a female donor with multiple sclerosis, enrolled in a pregnancy study. Sample: peripheral blood, taken in the second trimester of pregnancy.

The CDR3 nucleotides read TGTGCCAGCAGCGCCCCCCTAGCGGGAGCGGTCAAAAACATTCAGTACTTC. Encoded protein: CASSAPLAGAVKNIQYF. The chain joins TRBV7-8 to TRBJ2-4, with 10 bases fitting TRBD2. V trimming: 5 bases; J trimming: 3 bases; junction bases outside the gene matches: 10. This CDR3 spans 17 amino acids. CDR1 and CDR2 from the germline V gene are SGHVS and FQNEAQ.